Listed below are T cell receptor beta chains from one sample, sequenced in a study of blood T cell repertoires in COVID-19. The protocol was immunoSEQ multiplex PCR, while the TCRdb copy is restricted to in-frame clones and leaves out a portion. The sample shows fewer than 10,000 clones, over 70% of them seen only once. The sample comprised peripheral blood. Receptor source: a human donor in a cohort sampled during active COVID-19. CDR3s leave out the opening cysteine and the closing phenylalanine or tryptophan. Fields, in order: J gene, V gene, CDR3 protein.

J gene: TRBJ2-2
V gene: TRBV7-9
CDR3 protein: ASSFHGEDTGELF

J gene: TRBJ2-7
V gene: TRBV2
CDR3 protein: ASSGLLAGSSYEQY

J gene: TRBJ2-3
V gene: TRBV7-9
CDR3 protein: ASSFTGPPDTQY

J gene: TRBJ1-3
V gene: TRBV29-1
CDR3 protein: SVLYRDSGNTIY

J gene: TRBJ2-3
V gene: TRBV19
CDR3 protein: ASSIVTSGVSTDTQY

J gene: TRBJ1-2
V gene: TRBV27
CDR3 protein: ASTRRGQGVYGYT

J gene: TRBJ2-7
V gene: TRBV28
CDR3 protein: ASHPRGTGIY

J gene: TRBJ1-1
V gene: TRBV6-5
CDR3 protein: ASSRTANTEAF

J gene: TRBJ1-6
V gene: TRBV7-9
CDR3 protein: ASRLPGQLNSPLH

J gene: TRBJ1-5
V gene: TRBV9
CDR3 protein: ASSVGLGTGNQPQH

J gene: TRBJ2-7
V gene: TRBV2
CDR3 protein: ASSVWREGSYEQY

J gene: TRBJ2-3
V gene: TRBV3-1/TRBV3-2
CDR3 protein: ASSHTLAGGGDTQY

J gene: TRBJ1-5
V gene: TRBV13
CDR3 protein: ASSSRQDSNQPQH

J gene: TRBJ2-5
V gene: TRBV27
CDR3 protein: ASSPGLALTGETQY

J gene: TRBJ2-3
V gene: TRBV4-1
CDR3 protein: ASSPIPFGFFTDTQY

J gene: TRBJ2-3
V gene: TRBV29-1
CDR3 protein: SVASGRATDTQY

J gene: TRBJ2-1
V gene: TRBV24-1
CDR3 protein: ATSDSWGSGRSYNEQF

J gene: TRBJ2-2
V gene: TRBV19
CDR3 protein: ASSIDGARWELF

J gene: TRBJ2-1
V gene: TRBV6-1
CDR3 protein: ASSEGGQGWDEQF

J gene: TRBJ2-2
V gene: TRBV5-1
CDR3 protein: ASSPGGQGSGELF

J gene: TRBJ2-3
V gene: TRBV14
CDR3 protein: ASSPLAGGTDTQY

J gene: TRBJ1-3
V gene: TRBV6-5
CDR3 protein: ASTVIQGSGNTIY

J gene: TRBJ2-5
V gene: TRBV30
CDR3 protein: AWRRSGGGTYQETQY

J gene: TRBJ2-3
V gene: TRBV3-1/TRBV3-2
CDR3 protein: ASAGTGRTDTQY

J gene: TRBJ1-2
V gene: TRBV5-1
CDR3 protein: ASSLLTGEYDGYT

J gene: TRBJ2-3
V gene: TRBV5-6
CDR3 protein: ASSGGSDADTQY

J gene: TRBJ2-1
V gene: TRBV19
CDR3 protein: ASSPRLAGRPAYNEQF

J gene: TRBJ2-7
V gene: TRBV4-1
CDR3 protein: ASSQLPGDSYEQY

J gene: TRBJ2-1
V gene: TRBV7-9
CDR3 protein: ASSLDRRSSYNEQF

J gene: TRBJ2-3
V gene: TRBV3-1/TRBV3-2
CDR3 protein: ASSQNTPREAGDTQY

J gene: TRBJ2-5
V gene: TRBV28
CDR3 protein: ASQSAGLSLTPQETQY

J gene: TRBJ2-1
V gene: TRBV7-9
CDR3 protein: ASSSTGTSGAGRTNEQF

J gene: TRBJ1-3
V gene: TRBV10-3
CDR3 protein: AISESLTGDSGNTIY

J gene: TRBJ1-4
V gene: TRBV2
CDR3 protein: ASSVTGIREKLF

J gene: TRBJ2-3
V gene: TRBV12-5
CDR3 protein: ASGLVLPGLAGGPGDTQY

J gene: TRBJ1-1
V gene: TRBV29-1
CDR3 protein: SGRTAGGSYTEAF

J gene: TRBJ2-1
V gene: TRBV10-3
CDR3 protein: AIRDRAPYNEQF

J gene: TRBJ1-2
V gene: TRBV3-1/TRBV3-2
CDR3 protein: ASSDDRGHYGYT

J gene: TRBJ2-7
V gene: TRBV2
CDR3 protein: ASSEVAGGYYEQY

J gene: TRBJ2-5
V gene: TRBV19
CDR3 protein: ASSNRQGQETQY

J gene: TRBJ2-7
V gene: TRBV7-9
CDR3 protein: ASSSERGLGYEQY

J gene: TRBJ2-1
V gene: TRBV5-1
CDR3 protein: ASSPGGNEQF